A single sample gave rise to the 32 T cell receptor beta chains below, sequenced in a study of T cell repertoires in cytomegalovirus infection. TCRdb re-derived calls from the reads in MiXCR, one entry per CDR3 protein. Of a few hundred thousand distinct CDR3 sequences listed, about 30% are singletons. Sequencing was performed on PBMCs. These receptor sequences come from a human donor in good health (CMV status not recorded). Some clones in this sample may be carry-over from other donors' samples.

This chain connects TRBV20-1 to TRBJ1-5; 8 nucleotides agree with TRBD1. This CDR3 is built from 15 residues. The ends lost 5 bases at V and 1 base at J; junction bases unmatched: 7. Germline assignment: CDR1 DFQATT and CDR2 SNEGSKA (reference sequence). The CDR3 is CSALRQGFSNQPQHF. CDR3 coding DNA: TGCAGTGCTCTAAGACAGGGGTTCAGCAATCAGCCCCAGCATTTT.

This clonotype was picked up many times. The gene calls are TRBV12-3 or TRBV12-4 and TRBJ1-1, with 7 nucleotides matching TRBD1. The CDR3 loop spans 15 amino acids. Losses at the gene ends were 7 bases for V and 1 base for J; bases not matched to a gene: 9. The CDR3 reads CASTRAGGWNTEAFF. DNA for the CDR3: TGTGCCAGCACCAGAGCAGGGGGTTGGAACACTGAAGCTTTCTTT.

This clonotype was detected many times. The rearrangement links TRBV7-2 to TRBJ2-7; D is undetermined. The V end was cut by 5 bases, the J end by 2 bases, with 16 bases between. CDR3 length equals 15 residues. CDR1 is SGHTA, CDR2 FQGNSA, per germline. CDR3 protein: CASSPLASQTYEQYF. CDR3 bases: TGTGCCAGCAGCCCACTGGCGAGTCAAACCTACGAGCAGTACTTC.

V is TRBV2 and J is TRBJ2-7; 9 positions agree with TRBD1. Losses at the gene ends were 2 bases for V and 0 bases for J; bases not matched to a gene: 5. The V gene's germline CDR1 is SNHLY and CDR2 FYNNEI. This CDR3 spans 16 amino acids. The DNA of the CDR3 is TGTGCCAGCAGTGAACCAGGGACAGGGAGCTCCTACGAGCAGTACGTC. This sequence encodes CASSEPGTGSSYEQYV.

The rearrangement links TRBV7-9 to TRBJ1-4; 8 bases line up with TRBD1. Germline CDR1 and CDR2: SEHNR and FQNEAQ (reference sequence). V trimming: 5 bases; J trimming: 7 bases; junction bases outside the gene matches: 6. The CDR3 contains 14 residues. CDR3: CASSAQGASEKLFF. The CDR3 DNA reads as TGTGCCAGCAGCGCCCAGGGGGCAAGTGAAAAACTGTTTTTT.

The sample holds many counts of this clonotype. V usage is TRBV7-2 and J usage is TRBJ2-4, with TRBD2 as a possible D gene (6 bases). Germline V gene lookup returns CDR1 SGHTA and CDR2 FQGNSA. The ends were cut back, 5 bases at V and 6 bases at J, with 11 bases in the middle. The CDR3 runs to 13 residues. Here the CDR3 DNA reads TGTGCCAGCAGCCCGGGAGTTGGAAACATTCAGTACTTC. Translating it yields CASSPGVGNIQYF.

The chain employs TRBV12-3 or TRBV12-4 and TRBJ2-5; D uncertain. The CDR3 runs to 13 residues. V lost 3 bases and J lost 5, with 10 bases in between. The CDR3: CASSFNRAETQYF. The CDR3 nucleotides are TGTGCCAGCAGTTTTAATCGAGCCGAGACCCAGTACTTC.

CDR3 coding DNA: TGCAGTGCTAGAGACCCGGGACAGGGGACGGAGACCCAGTACTTC. Its translation is CSARDPGQGTETQYF. The gene calls are TRBV20-1 and TRBJ2-5; 10 bases align to TRBD1. Germline V gene sequence: CDR1 DFQATT, CDR2 SNEGSKA (reference sequence). The CDR3 totals 15 residues. With 0 bases clipped from V and 5 bases from J, the junction kept 6 bases outside the gene matches.

Many counts were recorded for this clonotype. The gene calls are TRBV7-2 and TRBJ2-1, with 10 bases identical to TRBD2. The length of the CDR3 is 15 residues. Germline V gene sequence: CDR1 SGHTA, CDR2 FQGNSA. The junction had 2 bases not matched to a gene; V was cut back by 4 bases and J by 2 bases. This CDR3 is CASSSGTSAYNEQFF. The CDR3, as DNA: TGTGCCAGCAGCTCTGGGACTAGCGCCTACAATGAGCAGTTCTTC.

V usage is TRBV19 and J usage is TRBJ2-4; TRBD1 agrees at 7 bases. The CDR3 is 15 residues long. Germline CDR1 and CDR2: LNHDA and SQIVND (reference sequence). Unmatched junction bases numbered 4, after V lost 3 bases and J lost 2 bases. The DNA for the CDR3 is TGTGCCAGTAGTATTGGGACAGATACCAAAAACATTCAGTACTTC. Protein sequence: CASSIGTDTKNIQYF.

A few counts support this clonotype. The CDR3 here is CASSVLGLAGVETQYF. The CDR3 DNA is TGTGCCAGTAGTGTCTTAGGACTAGCGGGAGTGGAGACCCAGTACTTC. The chain has TRBV19 and TRBJ2-5, with TRBD2 matching 13 bases. CDR1 is LNHDA, CDR2 SQIVND, per germline (reference sequence). The CDR3 has 16 residues. V lost 5 bases, J lost 5 bases, and 8 bases stayed unmatched.

The table lists this clonotype with a count of one. The chain links TRBV19 to TRBJ2-5, with D possibly matching TRBD1 (5 bases). CDR1 and CDR2 (germline): LNHDA, SQIVND (reference sequence). Trimming took off 3 bases at V and 3 bases at J, with 11 bases between the two ends. This CDR3 is 14 amino acids long. The CDR3 region is CASSIGAGKETQYF. CDR3 coding DNA: TGTGCCAGTAGTATTGGGGCAGGGAAAGAGACCCAGTACTTC.

In this sample, this clonotype turned up many times. This chain joins TRBV19 and TRBJ2-2; TRBD1 matches 8 bases. V shed 7 bases, J shed 4 bases, and the junction held 8 bases outside the gene matches. This CDR3 is 15 amino acids long. Germline values: CDR1 LNHDA, CDR2 SQIVND (reference sequence). In nucleotides, the CDR3 is TGTGCCAGTACCAGGGGACAGGTCCCCACCGGGGAGCTGTTTTTT. This translates into CASTRGQVPTGELFF.

The chain joins TRBV6-6 to TRBJ2-1, with 7 bases fitting TRBD2. V trimming: 6 bases; J trimming: 0 bases; junction bases outside the gene matches: 5. This CDR3 is built from 15 residues. Germline assignment: CDR1 MNHNY and CDR2 SVGAGI (reference sequence). The CDR3 sequence is CASRQSGVSYNEQFF. DNA for the CDR3: TGTGCCAGCAGACAGAGCGGGGTCTCCTACAATGAGCAGTTCTTC.

This clonotype was picked up many times. This sequence joins TRBV7-8 and TRBJ2-1; no firm D call. The CDR3 loop spans 14 amino acids. The V and J ends lost 1 base and 11 bases respectively, with 15 bases between them. Per the germline V gene, CDR1 is SGHVS and CDR2 is FQNEAQ. CDR3 sequence: CASSLESGQRKQFF. The DNA for the CDR3 is TGTGCCAGCAGCTTAGAGTCTGGCCAAAGGAAGCAGTTCTTC.

The V call is TRBV28, the J call TRBJ2-7; D possibly corresponds to TRBD2 (7 bases). The CDR3 consists of 14 residues. The V end lost 2 bases, the J end lost 4 bases, and 12 bases lay between the germline ends. From germline, CDR1 is MDHEN and CDR2 SYDVKM. The CDR3 bases are TGTGCCAGCAGTTTAAGGGGGGGCCGATACGAGCAGTACGTC. It yields the protein CASSLRGGRYEQYV.

The J gene is TRBJ1-1, the V gene TRBV3-1, with a possible D match to TRBD1 (6 bases). V dropped 1 base and J dropped 5 bases, with 17 bases sitting between them. Germline lookup yields CDR1 LGHDT and CDR2 YNNKEL (reference sequence). This CDR3 has 16 residues. This CDR3 reads CASSQGALGAGTEAFF. The CDR3 coding sequence is TGTGCCAGCAGCCAAGGAGCTCTGGGGGCAGGGACTGAAGCTTTCTTT.

This clonotype was counted a few times. The chain carries TRBV4-1 and TRBJ1-5; 11 bases line up with TRBD1. This CDR3 is 17 amino acids long. V shed 4 bases, J shed 7 bases, and the junction held 12 bases outside the gene matches. Germline V CDR1 and CDR2: MGHRA, YSYEKL. CDR3 in amino acids: CASSPQGGQGARQPQHF. DNA of the CDR3: TGCGCCAGCAGCCCCCAAGGAGGACAGGGGGCCAGACAGCCCCAGCATTTT.

This clonotype has ten or more counts. The chain has TRBV7-2 and TRBJ2-3; 7 nucleotides agree with TRBD2. V shed 7 bases and J 5 bases; nucleotides not matched to a gene: 12. CDR1 and CDR2 (germline): SGHTA, FQGNSA. The CDR3 sequence is 15 residues long. This chain's CDR3 is CASKQLALRVDTQYF. The DNA for the CDR3 is TGTGCCAGCAAACAACTAGCGTTAAGAGTAGATACGCAGTATTTT.

The gene calls are TRBV6-2 or TRBV6-3 and TRBJ2-3; no clear D. Trimming took 3 bases from V and 5 from J, leaving 9 bases between them. This CDR3 comprises 13 residues. Germline lookup yields CDR1 MNHEY and CDR2 SVGEGT. CDR3 sequence reads: CASSYGSLDTQYF. CDR3 in DNA: TGTGCCAGCAGTTATGGGTCACTAGATACGCAGTATTTT.

The chain joins TRBV20-1 to TRBJ2-7, with D tentatively TRBD2 (5 bases). The CDR3 length is 15 residues. Trimming took off 5 bases at V and 6 bases at J, with 23 bases between the two ends. Per the germline V gene, CDR1 is DFQATT and CDR2 is SNEGSKA (reference sequence). The CDR3 sequence: CSAPISPGPEGEQYF. The CDR3 DNA is TGCAGTGCTCCGATATCACCGGGTCCTGAGGGCGAGCAGTACTTC.

The chain is built from TRBV19 and TRBJ2-5; 7 bases align to TRBD2. The CDR3 loop spans 13 amino acids. From germline, CDR1 is LNHDA and CDR2 SQIVND (reference sequence). The J segment lost 4 bases and the V segment lost 7 bases, leaving 6 bases of the junction unmatched. As DNA, the CDR3 is TGTGCCAGTACCTCGACTAGCCGAGAGACCCAGTACTTC. It is translated as CASTSTSRETQYF.

This rearrangement joins TRBV12-3 or TRBV12-4 to TRBJ1-5; D is unresolved. V lost 3 bases, J lost 0 bases, and 6 bases lay in between. The length of the CDR3 is 14 residues. CDR3 region: CASSFTYSNQPQHF. The CDR3, as DNA: TGTGCCAGCAGTTTCACTTATAGCAATCAGCCCCAGCATTTT.

The V gene is TRBV5-4, the J gene TRBJ2-1, with D perhaps given as TRBD1 or TRBD2 (5 bases each). CDR1 SGHNT and CDR2 YYREEE come from the germline V gene (reference sequence). There are 15 residues in the CDR3. With 2 bases removed from V and 8 bases from J, the gap between germline ends came to 17 bases. The CDR3 reads CASSLETEGKYEQFF. The CDR3 nucleotides are TGTGCCAGCAGCTTAGAGACAGAGGGGAAGTATGAGCAGTTCTTC.

V is TRBV7-9 and J is TRBJ2-4; tentatively, D is TRBD1 or TRBD2 (5 bases each). CDR3 length equals 13 residues. V lost 5 bases to trimming and J lost 9 bases, with 14 bases between them. Looked up from germline, CDR1 is SEHNR and CDR2 is FQNEAQ (reference sequence). This CDR3 reads CASSPGPEPIQYF. The CDR3 bases are TGTGCCAGCAGCCCGGGGCCCGAACCCATTCAGTACTTC.

This clonotype occurred many times. This chain connects TRBV7-6 to TRBJ2-4; TRBD2 matches at 8 bases. The trim removed 1 base at V and 0 bases at J, leaving 5 bases unmatched. Germline values: CDR1 SGHVS, CDR2 FNYEAQ. This CDR3 has 17 residues. The CDR3 DNA sequence: TGTGCCAGCAGCTTAGGGCTAGCGGGTTTAGCCAAAAACATTCAGTACTTC. This sequence encodes CASSLGLAGLAKNIQYF.

The V call is TRBV19, the J call TRBJ1-3; 7 bases are shared with TRBD1. The CDR3 has 16 residues. Germline CDR1 LNHDA, CDR2 SQIVND (reference sequence). V gave up 1 base and J gave up 0 bases; unmatched junction bases: 3. The CDR3 region is CASSIGGQRSGNTIYF. CDR3 sequence (DNA): TGTGCCAGTAGTATAGGGGGACAGCGCTCTGGAAACACCATATATTTT.

This sequence joins TRBV24-1 and TRBJ2-6; D ambiguous. V lost 4 bases and J lost 0, with 9 bases in between. Germline loops: CDR1 KGHDR, CDR2 SFDVKD. The CDR3 has 16 residues. The CDR3 here is CATSDSTPSGANVLTF. The CDR3 nucleotides are TGTGCCACCAGTGACTCGACACCCTCTGGGGCCAACGTCCTGACTTTC.

This clonotype has at least ten counts. The rearrangement links TRBV7-2 to TRBJ2-1; weak D call: TRBD1 (5 bases). CDR1 and CDR2 from the germline V gene are SGHTA and FQGNSA. Trimming cost V 1 base and J 9 bases, with 16 bases left between them. The CDR3 is 15 amino acids. CDR3 DNA: TGTGCCAGCAGCTTAGAGCCGGTGGGGCTCAGTGAGCAGTTCTTC. Protein sequence: CASSLEPVGLSEQFF.

In nucleotides, the CDR3 is TGCGCCAGCAGCTTGGTGACTAGCGGTAGCACAGATACGCAGTATTTT. Amino acids: CASSLVTSGSTDTQYF. The chain joins TRBV5-1 to TRBJ2-3; TRBD2 aligns across 9 bases. The length of the CDR3 is 16 residues. From germline, CDR1 is SGHRS and CDR2 YFSETQ. V lost 0 bases, J lost 0 bases, and 2 bases stayed unmatched.

This clonotype has only a few counts. The V call is TRBV5-6, the J call TRBJ1-3; D is unclear. The CDR3 is 13 amino acids. The V end lost 0 bases, the J end lost 4 bases, and 5 bases lay between the germline ends. CDR1 and CDR2 (germline): SGHDT, YYEEEE. CDR3 loop: CASSLDGGNTIYF. For the CDR3, the DNA is TGTGCCAGCAGCTTGGACGGAGGAAACACCATATATTTT.

This clonotype was detected ten times or more. The chain couples TRBV7-3 to TRBJ2-1, with TRBD2 matching 7 bases. Germline assignment: CDR1 SGHTA and CDR2 FQGTGA. J lost 2 bases, V lost 5 bases, and 9 bases had no gene match. The CDR3 covers 16 residues. The CDR3 DNA follows: TGTGCCAGCAGCCCCTTTGCGGGAGAGACCTACAATGAGCAGTTCTTC. This encodes CASSPFAGETYNEQFF.